This TCR beta chain is from a study of regulatory T cells in long-lasting Graves disease. Points from the study as a whole: Whereas approximately 980 public clonotypes were shared by new patients, persistent patients shared more, at 2,741.

Combining iRepertoire HTBI primers with Arm-PCR of CDR3 regions, the authors built TCR beta libraries. TCRdb redid the calling of the multiplex PCR reads with MiXCR, one entry per CDR3 protein. Altogether approximately 390,000 distinct CDR3 sequences are present, roughly 17% being singletons, with the ten largest covering over 20%. This sample's time point: newly diagnosed GD, antithyroid drugs for less than 3 months. Scientists built the TCR library using RNA that was extracted from PBMCs. All patients originated from an endocrinology department located in Xi'an, China. This clonotype was counted ten times or more. Its antigen is undetermined. This sample also belongs to another study, concerning T cells in Graves' hyperthyroidism and ophthalmopathy.

This TCR derives from a woman aged 18-29 years with Graves disease. The material was peripheral blood mononuclear cells (PBMCs), obtained at new diagnosis, from a patient treated with antithyroid drugs.

CDR3 protein: CAWSVRHTEAFF. In DNA form, the CDR3 reads TGTGCCTGGAGTGTACGACACACTGAAGCTTTCTTT. V gene TRBV30 combines with J gene TRBJ1-1; D is unresolved. The CDR3 runs to 12 residues. Germline CDR1 GTSNPN, CDR2 SVGIG (reference sequence). The V end lost 0 bases, the J end lost 3 bases, and 5 bases lay between the germline ends.